This T cell receptor beta chain is drawn from a study of Graves' ophthalmopathy and Graves' hyperthyroidism (dated by TCRdb to the late 2010s). Background on the whole study: Hyperthyroidism was defined as stable when no progression to ophthalmopathy occurred within 18 months of follow-up. The study used TCR beta repertoire signatures to distinguish Graves' ophthalmopathy from Graves' hyperthyroidism and to predict progression to ophthalmopathy. T-cell repertoires of thyroid tissue and blood were compared in over 5 hyperthyroidism patients. Once sampling was done, hyperthyroidism patients were given methimazole at a starting dose of 30 mg daily, while ophthalmopathy patients were given high-dose intravenous methylprednisolone. For independent validation, a separate cohort was made up of 18 hyperthyroidism patients plus 17 patients who later progressed from hyperthyroidism to ophthalmopathy. A discovery set of about a hundred patients (approximately 42 ophthalmopathy, approximately 58 stable hyperthyroidism) was enrolled to explore V-J signatures distinguishing ophthalmopathy from hyperthyroidism. In total, under 150 blood samples were TCR-sequenced: fewer than 50 ophthalmopathy, over 70 hyperthyroidism and some 17 hyperthyroidism-to-ophthalmopathy patients.

Beyond this particular receptor, the publication reports: Most expanded thyroid clonotypes with a frequency above 0.001 also appeared in blood, which suggests that blood repertoires may reflect the immune response in the thyroid. Ophthalmopathy was separated from stable hyperthyroidism by the 13-signature model with around 88% sensitivity and around 81% specificity in cross-validation and with 80%/75% in the test set. No statistical method was used to set the sample size in advance, and the investigators knew which group each participant was assigned to. In validation, the model predicted ophthalmopathy progression with more than 70% sensitivity and 72.22% specificity; some twelve predicted patients were CT-confirmed with GO in a median of 6.5 months.

Comments on this clonotype: Its cognate antigen has yet to be identified. Base qualities are not at hand, and no much larger clone is one base apart.

Hyperthyroidism patients were newly diagnosed, were aged 18 to 65 years, and had a disease duration under 2 months. Patients with other autoimmune diseases, uncontrolled infections, pregnancy or lactation were excluded from the study. Clinical symptoms, serum thyroxine, TRAb, thyroid ultrasound and orbital computed tomography were used for diagnosis. Total RNA was extracted using Trizol reagent, and RNA quality was checked on an Agilent 2100 Bioanalyzer. Here V drops 2 bases and J drops 3 bases, and the junction holds 5 bases not matched to any gene. CDR1 is given as SGHAT and CDR2 as FQNNGV, both from the germline V gene. Including cysteine and phenylalanine, the CDR3 has 15 amino acids. The entry retains the CDR3 DNA only, 45 bases that are in frame from base 1. For repertoire sequencing, TCR beta CDR3 regions were amplified from RNA transcripts. A first-round RT-PCR used HTBI primers with the Qiagen OneStep RT-PCR kit, followed by a second-round multiplex PCR, size selection and purification. Libraries were sequenced on an Illumina HiSeq2000 using paired-end 100 bp reads. The paper's processing steps were these. Reads were processed with SOAPnuke, discarding reads with adapters, uncalled bases, mean Phred below 15, or no exact constant-primer or identifier match. High-quality paired reads were merged with COPE v1.2.5. Each unique nucleotide sequence was defined as a clonotype, and clonotypes were aligned to IMGT TRB V, D and J references with MiTCR v1.1. The analysis was limited to V-J combinations with a frequency above 0.0001, which together covered more than 98% of repertoires. A TCR clonal expansion and chaos score per V-J combination was defined as the ratio of F50 clonal expansion to chaos observed in the TCRdist matrix. Features were reduced by Welch's t-statistics and random forest to around 13 V-J combinations, which fed a naive Bayes classifier. The similarity between thyroid and blood repertoires was quantified using the Morisita-Horn index. TCRdb reran the public reads through fastp at Q25 and MiXCR, keeping productive beta chains. Rows are combined by CDR3 protein, so each entry shows the most common genes and DNA. TCRdb assigned the V and J calls; the authors' analysis was not used. Counted in this sample were 1 million to 1.3 million distinct CDR3 sequences; 35% to 40% of them appeared once. Roughly 10% of the sample rests with the top ten.

The chain was built from TRBV11-2 and TRBJ2-7; TRBD2 aligns with 9 central bases. Sequencing was done on a sample of peripheral blood or thyroid tissue (not recorded which). The receptor was derived from an adult man with Graves' hyperthyroidism. The CDR3 region has the sequence CASSLIAGDLYEQYF. At the DNA level, the sequence is TGTGCCAGCAGCTTAATAGCGGGAGATCTCTACGAGCAGTACTTC.